The T cell receptor (beta chain) described here comes from a study of T cell repertoires in cytomegalovirus infection (dated 2019 in TCRdb). As for the study more broadly: Because public TCR beta signatures pointed to carriage of CMV infection together with the matching HLA type, the HLA type of each donor mattered for the analysis. Here is what the overall study found, with its caveats: Cumulative frequency of public TCR beta family members discriminated carriers of CMV infection plus the relevant HLA type in this cohort and an independent approximately 370-donor cohort. The ex vivo response was dominated by HLA-C-restricted CMV-specific TCR beta clonotypes, which also provided the single most frequent clonotype in two of eight donors.

Including cysteine and phenylalanine, the CDR3 has 14 amino acids. Only CDR3 DNA remains: 42 bases, in frame from the first base. CDR1 and CDR2 are read off the germline V gene (reference sequence) as DFQATT and SNEGSKA. The junction shows trimming of 8 bases on V and 5 bases on J, and the gene matches do not reach 9 bases of it. Instrument used: Illumina HiSeq 1500. In-frame beta chains were kept once TCRdb had trimmed the public reads at Q25 with fastp and called clones with MiXCR. One record per CDR3 amino acid sequence lists the most common genes and DNA. This sample gives hundreds of thousands of distinct CDR3 sequences in total; over 15% of them show up just once. Of the sample, 7.5% to 9% is held by the ten largest clones. This clonotype was recorded many times. It lacks a known antigen. No per-base quality is available; no much larger clone lies one base away.

Material for sequencing was PBMCs. This clonotype was sampled from a human donor in good health (CMV status not recorded). Some clones in this sample may be carry-over from other donors' samples. Recombination linked TRBV20-1 to TRBJ2-1; 10 bases in between match TRBD2. The nucleotide sequence is given as TGCAGTCCATCGCGACTAGCGGGCCACAATGAGCAGTTCTTC. Its protein reads: CSPSRLAGHNEQFF.